A single sample is the source of the 9 T cell receptor beta chains below, sequenced in a study of T cells after yellow fever vaccination. MiXCR, applied by TCRdb to the 5' RACE reads, yields one record per CDR3 protein. Of about 510,000 distinct CDR3 sequences in the sample, 20% to 25% were seen once. The sequences come from PBMCs, collected more than 20 days after the first yellow fever vaccination. The receptors originated from a man aged 18-30 years who received the YFV17D yellow fever vaccine.

This chain links TRBV28 with TRBJ2-1, with 9 bases identical to TRBD2. This CDR3 comprises 13 residues. In germline, CDR1 is MDHEN, CDR2 SYDVKM. V dropped 10 bases and J dropped 4; count of bases not matched to a gene: 5. The CDR3 here is CATRLAEYNEQFF. The CDR3 nucleotides are TGTGCCACCCGACTAGCGGAGTACAATGAGCAGTTCTTC.

Only a few counts were recorded for this clonotype. The chain links TRBV11-2 to TRBJ1-4, with a tentative D call TRBD1 (6 bases). Germline V CDR1 and CDR2: SGHAT, FQNNGV. This CDR3 is 15 amino acids long. The V end lost 5 bases, the J end lost 5 bases, and 15 bases lay between the germline ends. CDR3 protein: CASSLWGGANEKLFF. The CDR3 nucleotides are TGTGCCAGCAGCCTGTGGGGGGGGGCGAATGAAAAACTGTTTTTT. Drawing the rest from reference TRBV11-2 and TRBJ1-4, the complete variable domain is EAGVAQSPRYKIIEKRQSVAFWCNPISGHATLYWYQQILGQGPKLLIQFQNNGVVDDSQLPKDRFSAERLKGVDSTLKIQPAKLEDSAVYLCASSLWGGANEKLFFGSGTQLSVL.

In this sample, this clonotype turned up a few times. The genes are TRBV15 and TRBJ2-3, with D uncertain. CDR3 size: 14 residues. Germline lookup yields CDR1 LNHNV and CDR2 YYDKDF (reference sequence). V lost 1 base and J lost 6, with 11 bases in between. The CDR3 spells CATSRAQPQDTQYF. As DNA, the CDR3 is TGTGCCACCAGCAGAGCCCAGCCCCAGGATACGCAGTATTTT.

In this sample, this clonotype turned up many times. The chain employs TRBV7-2 and TRBJ2-7; perhaps D is TRBD1 or TRBD2 (5 bases each). The CDR3 totals 12 residues. Germline V gene lookup returns CDR1 SGHTA and CDR2 FQGNSA. The germline V and J ends were trimmed by 5 bases and 7 bases, with 12 bases remaining between them. Here the CDR3 DNA reads TGTGCCAGCAGCCTGAATTGGGGGGAGCAGTACTTC. Residues: CASSLNWGEQYF.

The chain combines TRBV7-3 with TRBJ2-2; a possible D gene is TRBD1 (5 bases). This CDR3 is built from 15 residues. Trimming removed 4 bases at V and 3 bases at J, with 12 bases between. Germline CDR1 reads SGHTA; CDR2 reads FQGTGA. This CDR3 reads CASSSLDSYTGELFF. The CDR3 bases are TGTGCCAGCAGCTCCCTCGACAGTTACACCGGGGAGCTGTTTTTT.

This clonotype came up a few times. The CDR3 DNA reads as TGTGCCAGCAGCGTCAGGACAGGGGGAGGCACAGATACGCAGTATTTT. Translated, it gives CASSVRTGGGTDTQYF. This sequence joins TRBV9 and TRBJ2-3; 10 bases match TRBD1. With V trimmed by 2 bases and J by 1 base, 4 bases remained unmatched. CDR1 is SGDLS and CDR2 is YYNGEE in the germline V gene. The CDR3 extends over 16 amino acids.

This chain links TRBV9 with TRBJ2-3; 9 bases are shared with TRBD2. CDR3 length: 16 residues. Germline-derived CDR1 and CDR2 are SGDLS and YYNGEE. The ends lost 1 base at V and 6 bases at J; junction bases unmatched: 9. CDR3 in DNA: TGTGCCAGCAGCGTATTGTCTAGCGGGGCCCAGGATACGCAGTATTTT. Translation gives CASSVLSSGAQDTQYF.

V is TRBV10-3 and J is TRBJ1-2, with no clear D. This CDR3 is 12 amino acids long. The V gene lost 4 bases and the J gene lost 3 bases, with 6 bases spanning the gap. Germline V gives CDR1 ENHRY, CDR2 SYGVKD. The CDR3: CAISVVDYGYTF. The CDR3 DNA is TGTGCCATCAGTGTAGTGGACTATGGCTACACCTTC.

This clonotype was counted only a few times. V is TRBV12-3 or TRBV12-4 and J is TRBJ2-1, with D possibly called TRBD1 or TRBD2 (5 bases each). The CDR3 spans 13 residues. Trimming removed 5 bases from V and 6 bases from J, with 11 bases in between. The CDR3, as DNA: TGTGCCAGCAGTGTAGGGGACCTCAATGAGCAGTTCTTC. As protein: CASSVGDLNEQFF.